These T cell receptor beta chains were read from a single sample in a study of regulatory T cells in long-lasting Graves disease. Using its own MiXCR run on the multiplex PCR reads, TCRdb lists one record per CDR3 protein. The repertoire includes roughly 300,000 distinct CDR3 sequences, roughly a fifth of them detected once, and 25% to 30% sits in the top ten. Sequences were derived from peripheral blood mononuclear cells (PBMCs), sampled when the disease was refractory, from a patient treated with antithyroid drugs. Receptors were obtained from a female donor with Graves disease. Each CDR3 is given with its conserved first and last residue. The D gene is left open where the match is weak. Where a row states a size, it is once, few, many or the class of an expanded clone; other rows omit it.

>.|TRBD1|TRBJ1-1|TRBV12-3/TRBV12-4
CASSLGQGLGGTEAFF
TGTGCCAGCAGTCTGGGACAGGGCTTAGGGGGCACTGAAGCTTTCTTT
>.|.|TRBJ2-5|TRBV2
CASSGQGPNSYNEQYF
TGTGCCAGCAGTGGGCAGGGACCTAACTCCTACAATGAGCAGTACTTC
>many|.|TRBJ1-5|TRBV12-3/TRBV12-4
CASSPTDSNQPQHF
TGTGCCAGCAGTCCGACGGACAGCAATCAGCCCCAGCATTTT
>many|.|TRBJ2-5|TRBV6-1
CASSDRGSVTQYF
TGTGCCAGCAGTGACAGAGGGTCGGTGACCCAGTACTTC
>many|TRBD2|TRBJ2-5|TRBV28
CASSRTSGRAETQYF
TGTGCCAGCAGCCGAACTAGCGGGAGGGCGGAGACCCAGTACTTC
>many|.|TRBJ1-5|TRBV6-5
CASSYSATQPQHF
TGTGCCAGCAGTTACTCCGCCACTCAGCCCCAGCATTTT
>few|TRBD2|TRBJ2-5|TRBV10-3
CAISWGLAGRETQYF
TGTGCCATCAGCTGGGGACTAGCGGGAAGGGAGACCCAGTACTTC
>many|TRBD1|TRBJ2-7|TRBV3-1
CASSQWDRVNEQYF
TGTGCCAGCAGCCAATGGGACAGGGTCAACGAGCAGTACTTC
>many|.|TRBJ1-2|TRBV7-8
CASSHRSSRSYTF
TGTGCCAGCAGCCACAGATCTTCTAGGAGCTACACCTTC
>many|TRBD2|TRBJ2-5|TRBV6-2/TRBV6-3
CASSYGTSGGATGTQYF
TGTGCCAGCAGTTACGGGACTAGCGGGGGGGCTACCGGGACCCAGTACTTC
>.|.|TRBJ2-4|TRBV25-1
CASTGEVAKNIQYF
TGTGCCAGTACGGGAGAGGTGGCCAAAAACATTCAGTACTTC
>many|TRBD1|TRBJ2-5|TRBV24-1
CATSDLDREETQYF
TGTGCCACCAGTGACCTCGACAGGGAGGAGACCCAGTACTTC
>few|.|TRBJ1-5|TRBV12-3/TRBV12-4
CASSLEANQPQHF
TGTGCCAGCAGTTTAGAGGCCAATCAGCCCCAGCATTTT
>many|.|TRBJ2-7|TRBV2
CASSKFLSYEQYF
TGTGCCAGCAGTAAATTTCTCTCCTACGAGCAGTACTTC
>.|.|TRBJ1-5|TRBV7-6
CASSLLETQPQHF
TGTGCCAGCAGCTTACTAGAGACTCAGCCCCAGCATTTT
>many|TRBD1|TRBJ2-7|TRBV29-1
CSVERSQGAPYEQYF
TGCAGCGTTGAAAGGAGCCAGGGGGCTCCCTACGAGCAGTACTTC
>.|TRBD1|TRBJ1-5|TRBV19
CASRETAGGGNQPQHF
TGTGCCAGTAGGGAGACTGCAGGGGGAGGCAATCAGCCCCAGCATTTT
>.|.|TRBJ2-1|TRBV11-3
CASSSLGGANNEQFF
TGTGCCAGCAGCTCCCTCGGAGGGGCGAACAATGAGCAGTTCTTC
>many|.|TRBJ1-2|TRBV20-1
CSARSYGYTF
TGCAGTGCTAGGTCGTATGGCTACACCTTC
>many|.|TRBJ1-4|TRBV3-1
CASSQAGGNEKLFF
TGTGCCAGCAGCCAAGCGGGGGGTAATGAAAAACTGTTTTTT
>many|.|TRBJ2-6|TRBV12-3/TRBV12-4
CASRGGGAVGANVLTF
TGTGCCAGCAGAGGCGGCGGGGCTGTGGGGGCCAACGTCCTGACTTTC
>.|TRBD1|TRBJ1-1|TRBV6-1
CAGRGTGGTEAFF
TGTGCCGGCAGGGGGACAGGGGGCACTGAAGCTTTCTTT
>.|TRBD1|TRBJ1-1|TRBV10-3
CAIRGTGMNTEAFF
TGTGCCATCAGGGGGACAGGGATGAACACTGAAGCTTTCTTT
>many|.|TRBJ2-5|TRBV11-2
CASSLDSFQETQYF
TGTGCCAGCAGCTTAGATTCCTTCCAAGAGACCCAGTACTTC
>many|.|TRBJ2-5|TRBV5-6
CASSSLGAYQETQYF
TGTGCCAGCAGCTCCCTAGGGGCATACCAAGAGACCCAGTACTTC
>few|TRBD1|TRBJ1-2|TRBV14
CASSQDIWRGTGGANDYGYTF
TGTGCCAGCAGCCAAGATATATGGAGGGGGACAGGGGGCGCGAATGACTATGGCTACACCTTC
>few|TRBD2|TRBJ2-1|TRBV11-2
CASSLEGGNEQFF
TGTGCCAGCAGCTTAGAGGGGGGGAATGAGCAGTTCTTC
>many|TRBD1|TRBJ1-1|TRBV3-1
CASSQDGTVEAFF
TGTGCCAGCAGCCAAGACGGGACAGTTGAAGCTTTCTTT
>few|.|TRBJ1-2|TRBV27
CASSLVGGMGGYTF
TGTGCCAGCAGTTTAGTCGGGGGGATGGGCGGCTACACCTTC
>.|.|TRBJ1-5|TRBV12-3/TRBV12-4
CASSTFIGQGRAQPQHF
TGTGCCAGCAGCACTTTCATCGGCCAGGGTCGAGCTCAGCCCCAGCATTTT
>few|.|TRBJ2-1|TRBV7-7
CASSLGRALLGDEQFF
TGTGCTAGCAGCTTAGGGCGGGCGCTCCTTGGCGATGAGCAGTTCTTC
>many|.|TRBJ2-2|TRBV12-3/TRBV12-4
CASSWAGTTNTGELFF
TGTGCCAGCAGTTGGGCCGGGACGACGAACACCGGGGAGCTGTTTTTT
>few|TRBD2|TRBJ2-7|TRBV4-1
CASSQVGRKLAGEYEQYF
TGCGCCAGCAGCCAAGTGGGAAGGAAACTAGCGGGGGAGTACGAGCAGTACTTC
>many|.|TRBJ1-4|TRBV6-1
CASRKEPTNEKLFF
TGTGCCAGCAGGAAGGAGCCAACTAATGAAAAACTGTTTTTT
>once|TRBD1|TRBJ1-1|TRBV6-1
CASSGDRARTEAFF
TGTGCCAGCAGTGGGGACAGGGCGCGAACTGAAGCTTTCTTT
>.|.|TRBJ2-5|TRBV6-2/TRBV6-3
CAGTPQGGRKTQYF
TGTGCCGGCACTCCACAGGGGGGGAGAAAGACCCAGTACTTC
>few|.|TRBJ1-1|TRBV7-9
CASSFRAIGQPGYRGTEAFF
TGTGCCAGCAGCTTTAGAGCCATCGGACAGCCGGGATACAGAGGGACTGAAGCTTTCTTT
>many|TRBD1|TRBJ2-5|TRBV5-1
CASSLGQGKETQYF
TGTGCCAGCAGTTTAGGACAGGGAAAGGAGACCCAGTACTTC
>many|.|TRBJ1-5|TRBV28
CASRLTAGTASNQPQHF
TGTGCCAGCAGGTTGACTGCCGGGACGGCCAGTAATCAGCCCCAGCATTTT
>many|.|TRBJ1-1|TRBV30
CAWSGQPLTEAFF
TGTGCCTGGAGTGGGCAGCCTTTAACTGAAGCTTTCTTT
>.|.|TRBJ2-7|TRBV18
CASSRTAGGNYEQYF
TGTGCCAGCTCACGAACAGCCGGCGGGAACTACGAGCAGTACTTC
>many|TRBD1|TRBJ1-5|TRBV12-3/TRBV12-4
CASSPSDRSRNQPQHF
TGTGCCAGCAGCCCTTCGGACAGGAGCAGGAATCAGCCCCAGCATTTT
>many|.|TRBJ1-2|TRBV27
CASSLLGPYGYTF
TGTGCCAGCAGTTTACTGGGCCCCTATGGCTACACCTTC
>many|.|TRBJ1-4|TRBV5-1
CASSLGGDEKLFF
TGCGCCAGCAGCTTGGGGGGTGATGAAAAACTGTTTTTT